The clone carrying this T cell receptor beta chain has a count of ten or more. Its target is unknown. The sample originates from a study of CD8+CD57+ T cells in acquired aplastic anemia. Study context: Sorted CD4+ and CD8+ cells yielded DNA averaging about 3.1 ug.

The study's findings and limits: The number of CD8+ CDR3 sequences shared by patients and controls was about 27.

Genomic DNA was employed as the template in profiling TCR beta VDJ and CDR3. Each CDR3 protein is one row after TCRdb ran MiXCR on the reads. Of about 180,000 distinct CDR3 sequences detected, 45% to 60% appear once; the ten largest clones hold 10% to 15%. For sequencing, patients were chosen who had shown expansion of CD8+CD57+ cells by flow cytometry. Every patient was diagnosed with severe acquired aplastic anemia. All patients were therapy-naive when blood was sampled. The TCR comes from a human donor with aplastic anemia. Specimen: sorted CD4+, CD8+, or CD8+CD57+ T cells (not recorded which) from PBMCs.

The CDR3 here is CAGLSQRMNTEAFF. The CDR3 DNA reads as TGTGCCGGCCTTTCCCAAAGAATGAACACTGAAGCTTTCTTT. The rearrangement links TRBV7-9 to TRBJ1-1; D is unresolved. Germline CDR1 is SEHNR and CDR2 is FQNEAQ (reference sequence). The CDR3 loop spans 14 amino acids. Between the trimmed V and J ends, which lost 11 bases and 0 bases, there was a span of 16 bases.